Shown below are 7 T cell receptor beta chains from a single sample sequenced in a study of technical replicates of blood from a handful of donors. Sequenced by immunoSEQ multiplex PCR; TCRdb stores in-frame clones only, minus some. The sample has 76,000 or so clones, 90% to 95% seen once. The sample was T cells isolated from PBMCs. These TCRs come from a human donor in good health.

This clone was detected once. The gene calls are TRBV25-1 and TRBJ2-1, with D maybe TRBD2 (6 bases). Germline lookup yields CDR1 MGHDK and CDR2 SYGVNS. V was shortened by 2 bases and J by 15 bases, with 20 bases between the two germline ends. CDR3 size: 14 residues. The CDR3 loop reads CASSEDPGTPNLFF. As DNA, the CDR3 is TGTGCCAGCAGTGAAGATCCCGGGACTCCCAATCTGTTCTTC.

The chain couples TRBV7-9 to TRBJ2-7; TRBD1 matches 7 bases. The junction had 11 bases not matched to a gene; V was cut back by 5 bases and J by 4 bases. Germline CDR1 and CDR2: SEHNR and FQNEAQ (reference sequence). The CDR3 extends over 15 amino acids. The CDR3, as DNA: TGTGCCAGCAGCCTGCTAAGGACAGGACCATACGAGCAGTACTTC. Translating it yields CASSLLRTGPYEQYF.

The chain recombines TRBV29-1 with TRBJ1-2; the D gene is possibly TRBD1 (5 bases). Germline V gene data show CDR1 as SQVTM and CDR2 as ANQGSEA. The germline V and J ends were trimmed by 5 bases and 0 bases, with 19 bases remaining between them. The CDR3 loop spans 16 amino acids. The CDR3 region is CSVFGGDWATNYGYTF. In nucleotides, the CDR3 is TGCAGCGTTTTTGGGGGGGATTGGGCTACTAACTATGGCTACACCTTC.

The chain joins TRBV28 to TRBJ2-2; 8 nucleotides agree with TRBD2. V shed 6 bases and J 6 bases; nucleotides not matched to a gene: 18. The CDR3 is 18 amino acids. The germline V gene has CDR1 MDHEN and CDR2 SYDVKM. The DNA for the CDR3 is TGTGCCAGCAGCCCCGGAGAGGGGCGCAGCGGGAGCCCCGGGGAGCTGTTTTTT. Amino acid sequence: CASSPGEGRSGSPGELFF.

The V and J genes are TRBV5-1 and TRBJ2-1; D may be TRBD2 (5 bases). The CDR3 is made up of 14 amino acids. In germline, CDR1 is SGHRS, CDR2 YFSETQ. Trimming pared 3 bases from V and 6 bases from J, leaving 13 bases between. For the CDR3, the DNA is TGCGCCAGCAGCTGGTCGGTAGGAGGCAATGAGCAGTTCTTC. Amino acids: CASSWSVGGNEQFF.

The chain is built from TRBV28 and TRBJ2-4; D might be TRBD1 (5 bases). Germline values: CDR1 MDHEN, CDR2 SYDVKM. The CDR3 consists of 15 residues. The V gene lost 5 bases and the J gene lost 2 bases, with 13 bases spanning the gap. CDR3 DNA sequence: TGTGCCAGCAGTCCCCTAGGGGAAACCAAAAACATTCAGTACTTC. Translated: CASSPLGETKNIQYF. The variable domain in full, with the rest retrieved from reference TRBV28 and TRBJ2-4, is DVKVTQSSRYLVKRTGEKVFLECVQDMDHENMFWYRQDPGLGLRLIYFSYDVKMKEKGDIPEGYSVSREKKERFSLILESASTNQTSMYLCASSPLGETKNIQYFGAGTRLSVL.

The chain joins TRBV6-1 to TRBJ2-7; 7 bases fit TRBD1. The CDR3 extends over 15 amino acids. The junction had 11 bases not matched to a gene; V was cut back by 6 bases and J by 3 bases. Germline assignment: CDR1 MNHNS and CDR2 SASEGT. DNA of the CDR3: TGTGCCAGCAGCAACTTCCCGGGACAGCACTACGAGCAGTACTTC. Translating gives CASSNFPGQHYEQYF.